Listed below are T cell receptor beta chains from one sample, sequenced in a study of blood T cell repertoires in COVID-19. Data came from immunoSEQ multiplex PCR; TCRdb stores just in-frame clones and leaves some out. In the table there are over 200,000 clones, roughly 80% of which are singletons. The sequenced material came from peripheral blood. These receptor sequences come from a woman aged 80 or over with acute or convalescent COVID-19. Each CDR3 is given with its conserved first and last residue. The D gene is left open where the match is weak. Rows may omit the clone size; those that give it use once, few, many or a size class.

cdr3_aa	cdr3_nt	clone_size	v_call	j_call	d_call
CASSLQRGAYEQYF	TGTGCCAGCAGCTTGCAGCGCGGGGCGTACGAGCAGTACTTC	NA	TRBV5-4	TRBJ2-7	NA
CASSTIQGANSPLHF	TGCGCCAGCAGCACGATACAGGGGGCTAATTCACCCCTCCACTTT	NA	TRBV5-1	TRBJ1-6	TRBD1
CASSQGHSEQYF	TGTGCCAGCAGCCAAGGCCACTCGGAGCAGTACTTC	once	TRBV14	TRBJ2-7	NA
CASSYRQGSPLHF	TGTGCCAGCAGTTACCGACAGGGTTCACCCCTCCACTTT	NA	TRBV6-2/TRBV6-3	TRBJ1-6	TRBD1
CAWGRLENEQFF	TGTGCCTGGGGACGACTAGAGAATGAGCAGTTCTTC	NA	TRBV30	TRBJ2-1	NA
CASSLDGSHEQFF	TGCGCCAGCAGCTTGGACGGGAGCCATGAGCAGTTCTTC	NA	TRBV5-1	TRBJ2-1	NA
CASSLTGANVLTF	TGTGCCAGCAGTTTGACAGGGGCCAACGTCCTGACTTTC	NA	TRBV6-6	TRBJ2-6	NA
CASSIGPLRGPSYEQYF	TGTGCCAGTAGTATAGGCCCCCTACGAGGGCCATCCTACGAGCAGTACTTC	NA	TRBV19	TRBJ2-7	NA
CASSTQGANEQYF	TGTGCCAGTAGTACCCAGGGGGCGAACGAGCAGTACTTC	NA	TRBV19	TRBJ2-7	TRBD1
CASSQDREGQLYGYTF	TGTGCCAGCAGTCAAGACAGGGAAGGCCAACTCTATGGCTACACCTTC	NA	TRBV6-1	TRBJ1-2	TRBD1
CASSIYMGGNTEAFF	TGTGCCAGTAGTATTTACATGGGGGGGAACACTGAAGCTTTCTTT	few	TRBV19	TRBJ1-1	NA
CASRLDRGYGYTF	TGTGCCAGCAGACTAGACAGGGGCTATGGCTACACCTTC	NA	TRBV6-5	TRBJ1-2	TRBD1
CAWSGLAGGGFGETQYF	TGTGCCTGGAGTGGACTAGCGGGAGGGGGTTTTGGAGAGACCCAGTACTTC	NA	TRBV30	TRBJ2-5	TRBD2
CASSVDRDQPQHF	TGTGCCAGCAGCGTAGACAGGGACCAGCCCCAGCATTTT	NA	TRBV7-2	TRBJ1-5	TRBD1
CASSPQGTYIGGELFF	TGTGCCAGCAGCCCCCAGGGGACATATATTGGCGGGGAGCTGTTTTTT	NA	TRBV7-2	TRBJ2-2	NA
CASSLALRGGPRETQYF	TGTGCCAGCAGCTTGGCCCTGCGGGGGGGCCCGAGGGAGACCCAGTACTTC	once	TRBV5-4	TRBJ2-5	TRBD2
CASKGTGTGDSPLHF	TGTGCCAGCAAGGGCACCGGGACAGGGGATTCACCCCTCCACTTT	NA	TRBV7-9	TRBJ1-6	TRBD1
CASSLGQQGLMGETQYF	TGCGCCAGCAGCTTAGGACAGCAGGGTTTAATGGGAGAGACCCAGTACTTC	NA	TRBV5-1	TRBJ2-5	NA
CACDRGPPSGANVLTF	TGTGCCTGCGACAGGGGGCCCCCCTCTGGGGCCAACGTCCTGACTTTC	NA	TRBV30	TRBJ2-6	TRBD1
CASSFPDRNNEQFF	TGCGCCAGCAGCTTTCCGGACAGGAACAATGAGCAGTTCTTC	NA	TRBV5-1	TRBJ2-1	TRBD1
CASSLASLNEQFF	TGTGCCAGCAGCTTGGCTAGCTTAAATGAGCAGTTCTTC	NA	TRBV5-5	TRBJ2-1	NA
CASSQQGIYTEAFF	TGTGCCAGCAGTCAACAGGGGATCTACACTGAAGCTTTCTTT	few	TRBV7-9	TRBJ1-1	TRBD1
CSASALVDEQYF	TGCAGTGCTAGTGCATTAGTCGACGAGCAGTACTTC	NA	TRBV20-1	TRBJ2-7	NA
CASSMRNGPGGFYGYTF	TGTGCCAGCAGTATGAGGAATGGGCCCGGGGGGTTCTATGGCTACACCTTC	NA	TRBV27	TRBJ1-2	NA
CSVDGRANTGELFF	TGCAGCGTTGACGGCAGGGCGAACACCGGGGAGCTGTTTTTT	NA	TRBV29-1	TRBJ2-2	NA
CASSLGGGNQPQHF	TGTGCCAGCAGCTTGGGGGGAGGCAATCAGCCCCAGCATTTT	NA	TRBV11-2	TRBJ1-5	NA
CASSVIPRDTEAFF	TGTGCCAGTAGCGTTATCCCCAGGGACACTGAAGCTTTCTTT	NA	TRBV19	TRBJ1-1	NA
CASSDRGYRNEQFF	TGTGCCAGCAGTGACAGGGGGTATCGGAATGAGCAGTTCTTC	once	TRBV6-1	TRBJ2-1	TRBD1
CASSQISGNEQFF	TGCGCCAGCAGCCAAATTAGCGGCAATGAGCAGTTCTTC	NA	TRBV4-1	TRBJ2-1	NA
CASSYWSGSSYNEQFF	TGTGCCAGCAGTTATTGGAGCGGGAGCTCCTACAATGAGCAGTTCTTC	NA	TRBV6-5	TRBJ2-1	TRBD2
CASSPQQGSYEQYF	TGTGCCAGCTCACCTCAACAGGGCTCCTACGAGCAGTACTTC	NA	TRBV18	TRBJ2-7	NA
CASSLRLAPNHEQFF	TGTGCCAGCAGCTTAAGGCTAGCTCCTAACCATGAGCAGTTCTTC	NA	TRBV7-9	TRBJ2-1	NA
CASSIRDSPREQFF	TGTGCCAGTAGTATCAGGGACTCCCCCCGAGAGCAGTTCTTC	NA	TRBV19	TRBJ2-1	NA
CASRTGTSGTYEQYF	TGTGCCAGCAGAACCGGGACTAGCGGAACCTACGAGCAGTACTTC	NA	TRBV27	TRBJ2-7	TRBD2
CATRDREAGYTF	TGTGCCACTCGGGACAGGGAGGCTGGCTACACCTTC	once	TRBV10-3	TRBJ1-2	TRBD1
CASSAGTRNTGELFF	TGCGCCAGCAGTGCCGGGACAAGAAACACCGGGGAGCTGTTTTTT	NA	TRBV10-1	TRBJ2-2	NA
CASSLGVAGGNTGELFF	TGCGCCAGCAGCTTGGGGGTAGCGGGAGGAAACACCGGGGAGCTGTTTTTT	NA	TRBV5-1	TRBJ2-2	TRBD2
CAWSVRGGGQPQHF	TGTGCCTGGAGTGTACGGGGGGGCGGACAGCCCCAGCATTTT	NA	TRBV30	TRBJ1-5	NA
CSVEWGVPYGYTF	TGCAGCGTTGAGTGGGGGGTCCCCTATGGCTACACCTTC	few	TRBV29-1	TRBJ1-2	NA
CASSRTGNTEAFF	TGTGCCAGCAGTAGGACAGGGAACACTGAAGCTTTCTTT	few	TRBV12-3/TRBV12-4	TRBJ1-1	TRBD1
CASSPAQQGAGTEAFF	TGTGCCAGCTCACCCGCCCAACAGGGGGCTGGTACTGAAGCTTTCTTT	NA	TRBV18	TRBJ1-1	TRBD1
CASSSSGGANEKLFF	TGTGCCAGCAGCTCCAGCGGAGGGGCGAATGAAAAACTGTTTTTT	once	TRBV7-2	TRBJ1-4	NA
CATSDFRGSSYNEQFF	TGTGCCACCAGTGATTTCAGGGGTAGCTCCTACAATGAGCAGTTCTTC	NA	TRBV24-1	TRBJ2-1	NA
CASRYRVRYGGYTF	TGTGCCAGCAGGTACAGGGTACGTTATGGCGGCTACACCTTC	NA	TRBV2	TRBJ1-2	NA
CASSGRGRDETQYF	TGTGCCAGCAGCGGCAGGGGGCGCGATGAGACCCAGTACTTC	NA	TRBV21-1	TRBJ2-5	NA
CSVEDDTEAFF	TGCAGCGTTGAAGACGACACTGAAGCTTTCTTT	NA	TRBV29-1	TRBJ1-1	NA
CAWCKTSQTEAFF	TGTGCCTGGTGTAAAACTTCCCAGACAGAAGCTTTCTTT	NA	TRBV30	TRBJ1-1	NA
CASSDSDIPGKGRHAFF	TGTGCCAGCAGTGACTCGGATATTCCGGGGAAGGGCCGCCATGCTTTCTTT	NA	TRBV6-4	TRBJ1-1	NA
CASSVDSFSTDTQYF	TGCGCCAGCAGCGTGGACTCTTTTAGCACAGATACGCAGTATTTT	NA	TRBV5-1	TRBJ2-3	NA
CASSLDRGLYNEQFF	TGCGCCAGCAGCTTGGACCGGGGATTATACAATGAGCAGTTCTTC	NA	TRBV5-1	TRBJ2-1	NA
CAISLQGTGNTIYF	TGTGCCATCAGTCTACAGGGGACTGGAAACACCATATATTTT	NA	TRBV10-3	TRBJ1-3	TRBD1
CASSLRHLTNEKLFF	TGCGCCAGCAGCCTAAGACACCTAACTAATGAAAAACTGTTTTTT	NA	TRBV4-1	TRBJ1-4	NA